Listed here are 23 T cell receptor beta chains from one sample, sequenced in a study of OX40 agonist ivuxolimab in advanced cancers. Libraries were built with the immunoSEQ multiplex PCR assay. Not all clones reach the TCRdb copy of this immuneACCESS table, which keeps in-frame sequences only. Checked studies attribute under half of the gap to unresolved V genes and leave the rest unexplained. The sample table shows about 89,000 clones, and roughly 90% are seen once. The ten largest clones represent 0.25% to 0.3% of the sample. Source: CD4+ or CD8+ T cells sorted from blood, taken in a trial of the OX40 agonist ivuxolimab. Source of these receptors: an adult with an advanced solid tumor such as melanoma, head and neck, liver or kidney cancer.

This clone was picked up a small number of times. The J gene is TRBJ2-5, the V gene TRBV18, with a weak D call TRBD2 (7 bases). V was cut by 1 base and J by 4 bases, with 16 bases left in between. From germline, CDR1 is KGHSH and CDR2 LQKENI. The CDR3 loop spans 16 amino acids. The CDR3 spells CASSPRNGGPAETQYF. CDR3 DNA sequence: TGTGCCAGCTCACCACGGAACGGGGGGCCGGCAGAGACCCAGTACTTC.

The rearrangement links TRBV10-3 to TRBJ1-1, with 9 bases that match TRBD1. V was clipped by 0 bases and J by 11 bases; unmatched bases: 7. Germline-derived CDR1 and CDR2 are ENHRY and SYGVKD. The length of the CDR3 is 14 residues. This CDR3 reads CAISESETTGGAFF. CDR3 sequence (DNA): TGTGCCATCAGTGAGTCAGAGACGACAGGGGGTGCTTTCTTT.

This clone came up a few times. V usage is TRBV7-9 and J usage is TRBJ1-1; D call uncertain. Trimming left V 2 bases short and J 4 bases short, with 14 bases between. This CDR3 is built from 15 residues. Looked up from germline, CDR1 is SEHNR and CDR2 is FQNEAQ (reference sequence). The CDR3 region has the DNA TGTGCCAGCAGCTTATTAAAGGGTTTGGTCACTGAAGCTTTCTTT. The encoded protein is CASSLLKGLVTEAFF.

The CDR3 loop is CASTLKAGAGNTIYF. The CDR3 DNA sequence: TGTGCCAGCACCCTCAAGGCAGGGGCTGGAAACACCATATATTTT. The genes are TRBV27 and TRBJ1-3; tentatively, D is TRBD1 (6 bases). Germline values: CDR1 MNHEY, CDR2 SMNVEV (reference sequence). V shed 7 bases and J shed 2 bases, with 15 bases lying between them. The CDR3 covers 15 residues.

The rearrangement uses TRBV7-3 and TRBJ2-2; the D call may be TRBD1 or TRBD2 (5 bases each). Germline CDR1 and CDR2: SGHTA and FQGTGA. The CDR3 contains 18 residues. Trimming left V 5 bases short and J 3 bases short, with 22 bases between. The CDR3 nucleotides read TGTGCCAGCAGCCTGTCCAGCGGTGGGCAGGGATACACCGGGGAGCTGTTTTTT. It translates to CASSLSSGGQGYTGELFF.

The chain carries TRBV7-2 and TRBJ2-5; D may be TRBD1 (6 bases). CDR3 length equals 14 residues. V was pared by 5 bases and J by 5 bases, with 15 bases between. Per the germline V gene, CDR1 is SGHTA and CDR2 is FQGNSA. CDR3 residues: CASSPAQGRETQYF. The CDR3 DNA is TGTGCCAGCAGCCCTGCCCAGGGGCGGGAGACCCAGTACTTC.

The chain joins TRBV5-6 to TRBJ1-4; no firm D call. CDR3 length: 16 amino acids. Trimming removed 4 bases at V and 2 bases at J, with 15 bases between. Germline CDR1 and CDR2: SGHDT and YYEEEE. The CDR3 DNA is TGTGCCAGCAGCCCGACGGACGGGGTGACTAATGAAAAACTGTTTTTT. Its protein is CASSPTDGVTNEKLFF. The whole variable domain, filled in from reference TRBV5-6 and TRBJ1-4, reads DAGVTQSPTHLIKTRGQQVTLRCSPKSGHDTVSWYQQALGQGPQFIFQYYEEEERQRGNFPDRFSGHQFPNYSSELNVNALLLGDSALYLCASSPTDGVTNEKLFFGSGTQLSVL.

This chain uses TRBV4-3 with TRBJ1-4; the match to TRBD1 covers 8 bases. Germline V lookup: CDR1 LGHNA, CDR2 YSLEER. The CDR3 consists of 16 residues. V lost 2 bases, J lost 2 bases, and 4 bases stayed unmatched. CDR3 sequence reads: CASSQKTGVTNEKLFF. CDR3 coding DNA: TGCGCCAGCAGCCAAAAGACAGGGGTGACTAATGAAAAACTGTTTTTT.

The V gene is TRBV10-2, the J gene TRBJ2-7, with 11 bases lining up with TRBD1. The CDR3 is 18 amino acids. V lost 0 bases to trimming and J lost 2 bases; unmatched junction nucleotides: 9. From germline, CDR1 is WSHSY and CDR2 SAAADI. CDR3 protein: CASSESGTGGFRTYEQYF. The CDR3 DNA reads as TGCGCCAGCAGTGAGTCGGGGACAGGGGGATTTAGAACCTACGAGCAGTACTTC.

J is TRBJ1-1 and V is TRBV11-2; D not certain. With 5 bases removed from V and 5 bases from J, the gap between germline ends came to 12 bases. Germline V CDR1 and CDR2: SGHAT, FQNNGV. The CDR3 covers 13 residues. Here the CDR3 reads CASSQQENTEAFF. The CDR3 region has the DNA TGTGCCAGCAGCCAACAAGAGAATACTGAAGCTTTCTTT.

J is TRBJ2-1 and V is TRBV27; a weak D match, TRBD2 (5 bases). There are 14 residues in the CDR3. The germline gives CDR1 MNHEY, CDR2 SMNVEV (reference sequence). The V end was cut by 9 bases, the J end by 0 bases, with 12 bases between. This CDR3 is CASRAESSYNEQFF. In DNA form, the CDR3 reads TGTGCCAGTAGAGCGGAGAGCTCCTACAATGAGCAGTTCTTC.

The chain combines TRBV6-1 with TRBJ1-1; TRBD1 might be the D (6 bases). The CDR3 extends over 17 amino acids. With 4 bases removed from V and 0 bases from J, the gap between germline ends came to 18 bases. Germline values: CDR1 MNHNS, CDR2 SASEGT. The CDR3 protein is CASSVTGILGMNTEAFF. The DNA of the CDR3 is TGTGCCAGCAGTGTAACAGGGATTCTGGGCATGAACACTGAAGCTTTCTTT.

The chain links TRBV21-1 to TRBJ2-2; the tabulated D call, TRBD1, remains unverified against the DNA. TRBV21-1 is assigned pseudogene status. The CDR3 extends over 15 amino acids. The CDR3 nucleotides read TGTGCCAGCAGCGCACCAGGGGCGGACACCGGGGAGCTGTTTTTT. Protein sequence: CASSAPGADTGELFF.

The gene calls are TRBV5-1 and TRBJ1-1; no firm D call. CDR1 is SGHRS and CDR2 is YFSETQ in the germline V gene. V was pared by 5 bases and J by 0 bases, with 11 bases between. The CDR3 covers 14 residues. The CDR3 coding sequence is TGCGCCAGCAGTCTCGTAGTCGTGAACACTGAAGCTTTCTTT. Translation gives CASSLVVVNTEAFF. The full variable domain, with the rest looked up from reference TRBV5-1 and TRBJ1-1, is KAGVTQTPRYLIKTRGQQVTLSCSPISGHRSVSWYQQTPGQGLQFLFEYFSETQRNKGNFPGRFSGRQFSNSRSEMNVSTLELGDSALYLCASSLVVVNTEAFFGQGTRLTVV.

V is TRBV9 and J is TRBJ2-1; 16 nucleotides line up with TRBD2. Germline V gene data show CDR1 as SGDLS and CDR2 as YYNGEE. Trimming cost V 3 bases and J 9 bases; bases outside gene matches: 6. CDR3 length: 16 residues. CDR3: CASSALGTSGGGEQFF. DNA for the CDR3: TGTGCCAGCAGCGCCCTCGGGACTAGCGGGGGGGGTGAGCAGTTCTTC. The variable domain in full, completed from reference TRBV9 and TRBJ2-1, reads DSGVTQTPKHLITATGQRVTLRCSPRSGDLSVYWYQQSLDQGLQFLIQYYNGEERAKGNILERFSAQQFPDLHSELNLSSLELGDSALYFCASSALGTSGGGEQFFGPGTRLTVL.

V and J are TRBV10-1 and TRBJ2-3; D is undetermined. V was cut by 3 bases and J by 0 bases, with 16 bases left in between. Germline V CDR1 and CDR2: WNHNN, SYGVQD (reference sequence). This CDR3 has 17 amino acids. The CDR3 sequence: CASSDYLGPPSTDTQYF. CDR3 nucleotides: TGCGCCAGCAGTGATTATCTAGGGCCACCCAGCACAGATACGCAGTATTTT.

The V gene is TRBV28, the J gene TRBJ2-7, with D maybe TRBD1 (5 bases). Germline-derived CDR1 and CDR2 are MDHEN and SYDVKM. The CDR3 length is 14 residues. Trimming took 5 bases from V and 7 from J, leaving 18 bases between them. The CDR3 nucleotides read TGTGCCAGCAGTACCCGACAGACCTTAGGGGAGCAGTACTTC. This translates into CASSTRQTLGEQYF.

The chain links TRBV5-1 to TRBJ1-4; D is unclear. The CDR3 runs to 15 residues. Looked up from germline, CDR1 is SGHRS and CDR2 is YFSETQ. The ends were cut back, 4 bases at V and 7 bases at J, with 17 bases in the middle. In DNA, the CDR3 is TGCGCCAGCAGCCCGGCGACGGCCTCCGGTGAAAAACTGTTTTTT. This translates into CASSPATASGEKLFF.

V and J are TRBV4-2 and TRBJ2-3; no clear D gene. Trimming left V 0 bases short and J 2 bases short, with 9 bases between. CDR3 size: 15 residues. Germline lookup yields CDR1 LGHNA and CDR2 YNFKEQ. The CDR3 is CASSQDAEHTDTQYF. Written as DNA, the CDR3 is TGTGCCAGCAGCCAAGATGCCGAGCACACAGATACGCAGTATTTT.

This sequence joins TRBV19 and TRBJ1-6; D perhaps matches TRBD1 (5 bases). This CDR3 spans 14 amino acids. The germline V and J ends were trimmed by 7 bases and 8 bases, with 15 bases remaining between them. Germline-derived CDR1 and CDR2 are LNHDA and SQIVND (reference sequence). The CDR3 reads CASTGGSADSPLHF. CDR3 in DNA: TGTGCCAGTACGGGGGGGTCGGCGGATTCACCCCTCCACTTT.

This clone was detected a few times. The V gene is TRBV6-6, the J gene TRBJ1-3; D may be TRBD1 (5 bases). This CDR3 spans 16 amino acids. Germline CDR1 MNHNY, CDR2 SVGAGI (reference sequence). Between the trimmed V and J ends, which lost 7 bases and 4 bases, there was a span of 20 bases. CDR3 region: CASTPNIGAKGNTIYF. CDR3 nucleotides: TGTGCCAGCACCCCCAATATTGGGGCAAAGGGAAACACCATATATTTT.

The gene calls are TRBV21-1 and TRBJ1-1. TRBV21-1 is a pseudogene. This CDR3 region has 19 residues. CDR3 sequence: CASSKVTELVFGMNTEAFF. The CDR3, as DNA: TGTGCCAGCAGCAAAGTAACAGAACTTGTCTTCGGGATGAACACTGAAGCTTTCTTT.

The chain couples TRBV5-8 to TRBJ2-2; D may be TRBD1 (6 bases). The length of the CDR3 is 14 residues. Per germline, CDR1 SGHTS and CDR2 YDEGEE. V was pared by 2 bases and J by 9 bases, with 14 bases between. CDR3: CASSLPDRSWELFF. Written as DNA, the CDR3 is TGTGCCAGCAGCTTACCCGACAGGAGCTGGGAGCTGTTTTTT.